Shown below are 32 T cell receptor beta chains from a single sample sequenced in a study of cytomegalovirus exposure and HLA in healthy donors. Amplification used 60 Vbeta primers and 13 Jbeta primers. Clones were read by immunoSEQ multiplex PCR, and TCRdb kept only the in-frame ones, dropping some. The sample lists 200,000 to 250,000 clones; less than 85% were seen once. The material sequenced was PBMCs. The source is a young man in good health and CMV-seronegative.

The chain uses TRBV7-9 and TRBJ2-5, with 11 bases fitting TRBD1. This CDR3 contains 15 residues. V dropped 5 bases and J dropped 2; count of bases not matched to a gene: 4. The germline gives CDR1 SEHNR, CDR2 FQNEAQ (reference sequence). The CDR3 here is CASSAGQGAQETQYF. The CDR3 DNA sequence: TGTGCCAGCAGCGCCGGACAGGGGGCTCAAGAGACCCAGTACTTC. Full variable domain (outside the CDR3, taken from reference TRBV7-9 and TRBJ2-5): DTGVSQNPRHKITKRGQNVTFRCDPISEHNRLYWYRQTLGQGPEFLTYFQNEAQLEKSRLLSDRFSAERPKGSFSTLEIQRTEQGDSAMYLCASSAGQGAQETQYFGPGTRLLVL.

The rearrangement uses TRBV6-1 and TRBJ1-1, with 8 positions matching TRBD1. Germline CDR1 reads MNHNS; CDR2 reads SASEGT. V dropped 6 bases and J dropped 5; count of bases not matched to a gene: 11. This CDR3 comprises 15 residues. The CDR3 loop is CASRSQGARWTEAFF. The CDR3 bases are TGTGCCAGCAGGTCTCAGGGGGCGCGATGGACTGAAGCTTTCTTT.

The chain joins TRBV2 to TRBJ2-5; D is possibly TRBD2 (6 bases). V lost 0 bases, J lost 11 bases, and 13 bases lay in between. Germline V CDR1 and CDR2: SNHLY, FYNNEI. This CDR3 region has 13 residues. The CDR3 loop is CASSEAEGSEQYF. Written as DNA, the CDR3 is TGTGCCAGCAGTGAAGCGGAGGGTTCTGAGCAGTACTTC. Together with reference TRBV2 and TRBJ2-5, the CDR3 gives the full variable domain: EPEVTQTPSHQVTQMGQEVILRCVPISNHLYFYWYRQILGQKVEFLVSFYNNEISEKSEIFDDQFSVERPDGSNFTLKIRSTKLEDSAMYFCASSEAEGSEQYFGPGTRLLVL.

The chain links TRBV4-1 to TRBJ2-3, with TRBD2 identical over 7 bases. Germline CDR1 MGHRA, CDR2 YSYEKL. The trim removed 4 bases at V and 4 bases at J, leaving 11 bases unmatched. The CDR3 covers 16 residues. The CDR3 region is CASSRTSRGNSDTQYF. In nucleotides, the CDR3 is TGCGCCAGCAGCCGCACCTCGCGGGGGAATTCAGATACGCAGTATTTT.

The genes are TRBV28 and TRBJ1-2, with 9 nucleotides matching TRBD1. Germline CDR1 MDHEN, CDR2 SYDVKM. V shed 5 bases, J shed 5 bases, and the junction held 9 bases outside the gene matches. The CDR3 spans 15 residues. The CDR3 protein is CASSTRDRAAYGYTF. CDR3 bases: TGTGCCAGCAGTACCCGGGACAGGGCGGCGTATGGCTACACCTTC.

The rearrangement uses TRBV30 and TRBJ1-4; D not resolved. Germline loops: CDR1 GTSNPN, CDR2 SVGIG (reference sequence). The ends were cut back, 2 bases at V and 3 bases at J, with 7 bases in the middle. CDR3 length: 13 residues. CDR3 amino acids: CAWSTPPNEKLFF. DNA of the CDR3: TGTGCCTGGAGTACACCTCCTAATGAAAAACTGTTTTTT.

The rearrangement links TRBV9 to TRBJ2-2; a weak D match, TRBD2 (6 bases). Germline CDR1 reads SGDLS; CDR2 reads YYNGEE. V was cut by 0 bases and J by 3 bases, with 15 bases left in between. This CDR3 is 17 amino acids long. CDR3 sequence: CASSVEGASAHTGELFF. In nucleotides, the CDR3 is TGTGCCAGCAGCGTAGAAGGAGCTAGCGCGCACACCGGGGAGCTGTTTTTT.

The chain recombines TRBV7-6 with TRBJ2-1; 9 positions agree with TRBD2. Germline assignment: CDR1 SGHVS and CDR2 FNYEAQ. Germline trimming cut 2 bases from V and 0 bases from J; bases unmatched to any gene: 11. This CDR3 contains 19 residues. CDR3 loop: CASSLRIGGRAISYNEQFF. CDR3 nucleotides: TGTGCCAGCAGCTTAAGAATTGGCGGGAGGGCGATCTCCTACAATGAGCAGTTCTTC. Together with reference TRBV7-6 and TRBJ2-1, the CDR3 gives the full variable domain: GAGVSQSPRYKVTKRGQDVALRCDPISGHVSLYWYRQALGQGPEFLTYFNYEAQQDKSGLPNDRFSAERPEGSISTLTIQRTEQRDSAMYRCASSLRIGGRAISYNEQFFGPGTRLTVL.

The V call is TRBV30, the J call TRBJ1-1; D might be TRBD1 (5 bases). The length of the CDR3 is 13 residues. V lost 5 bases, J lost 0 bases, and 10 bases lay in between. CDR1 GTSNPN and CDR2 SVGIG come from the germline V gene (reference sequence). As DNA, the CDR3 is TGTGCCTGGGGAGGGGAAATGAACACTGAAGCTTTCTTT. This encodes CAWGGEMNTEAFF.

The gene calls are TRBV27 and TRBJ1-2; 10 bases align to TRBD1. Looked up from germline, CDR1 is MNHEY and CDR2 is SMNVEV (reference sequence). This CDR3 has 14 residues. Losses at the gene ends were 4 bases for V and 8 bases for J; bases not matched to a gene: 7. In nucleotides, the CDR3 is TGTGCCAGCAGTTGGCGGACAGGGGGAGAAGGCTACACCTTC. This encodes CASSWRTGGEGYTF.

The chain joins TRBV18 to TRBJ2-1; TRBD2 aligns across 7 bases. The CDR3 has 15 amino acids. J gave up 5 bases and V 6 bases, and 10 bases lay outside the gene matches. CDR1 and CDR2 (germline): KGHSH, LQKENI. CDR3 DNA: TGTGCCAGCTCCCCGGGGGGTAGATTTGACAATGAGCAGTTCTTC. Its translation: CASSPGGRFDNEQFF. Using reference TRBV18 and TRBJ2-1 for the parts outside the CDR3, the full variable domain is NAGVMQNPRHLVRRRGQEARLRCSPMKGHSHVYWYRQLPEEGLKFMVYLQKENIIDESGMPKERFSAEFPKEGPSILRIQQVVRGDSAAYFCASSPGGRFDNEQFFGPGTRLTVL.

The chain combines TRBV27 with TRBJ1-3; no clear D. V lost 8 bases to trimming and J lost 0 bases, with 11 bases between them. CDR3 size: 14 residues. Germline assignment: CDR1 MNHEY and CDR2 SMNVEV (reference sequence). Written as DNA, the CDR3 is TGTGCCAGCTCCTCTATGAGCTCTGGAAACACCATATATTTT. Translated, it gives CASSSMSSGNTIYF.

The chain carries TRBV15 and TRBJ2-3, with TRBD1 matching over 7 bases. The CDR3 consists of 16 residues. V lost 1 base and J lost 0; bases outside the gene matches: 4. Germline assignment: CDR1 LNHNV and CDR2 YYDKDF (reference sequence). For the CDR3, the DNA is TGTGCCACCAGCAGAGGACAGGGCCATAGCACAGATACGCAGTATTTT. This encodes CATSRGQGHSTDTQYF.

The V call is TRBV10-3, the J call TRBJ2-2, with 9 bases that match TRBD2. CDR3 size: 15 residues. Germline values: CDR1 ENHRY, CDR2 SYGVKD. V trimming: 6 bases; J trimming: 7 bases; junction bases outside the gene matches: 9. CDR3 sequence reads: CAIRLAGGPNGELFF. In DNA form, the CDR3 reads TGTGCCATCAGATTGGCGGGAGGGCCTAACGGGGAGCTGTTTTTT.

The DNA for the CDR3 is TGCGCCAGCAGCGGACAGGGGGCATCCGAGCAGTACTTC. Its protein product is CASSGQGASEQYF. This sequence joins TRBV10-2 and TRBJ2-5; 11 bases map to TRBD1. Near its end, the DNA agrees better with TRBJ2-7, so the J call may be wrong. CDR1 is WSHSY and CDR2 is SAAADI in the germline V gene. The CDR3 is 13 amino acids.

J is TRBJ2-7 and V is TRBV5-1; the match to TRBD1 covers 8 bases. The germline CDR1 and CDR2 sequences are SGHRS and YFSETQ. CDR3 length: 15 amino acids. J gave up 6 bases and V 3 bases, and 11 bases lay outside the gene matches. CDR3 protein: CASSSDRALVGEQYF. In DNA form, the CDR3 reads TGCGCCAGCAGCTCGGACAGGGCCCTAGTAGGCGAGCAGTACTTC.

The chain has TRBV6-1 and TRBJ1-1, with D maybe TRBD1 (6 bases). Deletions cut 6 bases from V and 3 bases from J, with 17 bases between. The CDR3 runs 15 residues. The germline V gene encodes CDR1 MNHNS and CDR2 SASEGT. The CDR3 bases are TGTGCCAGCAGCTCTCCTGGGGGCGTGGACACTGAAGCTTTCTTT. Amino acids: CASSSPGGVDTEAFF.

This chain connects TRBV7-9 to TRBJ1-5, with 7 bases identical to TRBD1. With V trimmed by 1 base and J by 4 bases, 4 bases remained unmatched. Germline-derived CDR1 and CDR2 are SEHNR and FQNEAQ (reference sequence). The CDR3 runs 15 residues. The DNA for the CDR3 is TGTGCCAGCAGCTTAGGGCAGGGGGTAAATCAGCCCCAGCATTTT. It encodes CASSLGQGVNQPQHF.

In its sample, this clone was seen once. A read error may produce the germline difference seen at one junction end. The chain recombines TRBV7-9 with TRBJ2-1; TRBD2 matches at 11 bases. The germline V gene encodes CDR1 SEHNR and CDR2 FQNEAQ (reference sequence). The CDR3 consists of 16 residues. Here the CDR3 reads CSSSYTSGSLANEQFF. Here the CDR3 DNA reads TGTTCCAGCAGCTATACTAGCGGGAGTCTCGCCAATGAGCAGTTCTTC.

This rearrangement joins TRBV27 to TRBJ2-7; TRBD2 matches 9 bases. V shed 0 bases, J shed 3 bases, and the junction held 12 bases outside the gene matches. The germline V gene has CDR1 MNHEY and CDR2 SMNVEV (reference sequence). The CDR3 consists of 18 residues. DNA for the CDR3: TGTGCCAGCAGTTTATCGGTAGGGGATAGCGGGAGATTCTACGAGCAGTACTTC. Translation gives CASSLSVGDSGRFYEQYF.

About this clone itself: The junction and the germline gene differ at one end; a read error may be behind it. Additional DNA sequences in this sample encode the identical CDR3. CDR3 sequence reads: CASSALGQLANYGYTF. For the CDR3, the DNA is TGTGCCAGCAGTGCTTTGGGACAGCTTGCTAACTATGGTTACACCTTC. The rearrangement joins TRBV6-1 to TRBJ1-2; 7 bases are shared with TRBD1. The germline V gene has CDR1 MNHNS and CDR2 SASEGT. This CDR3 spans 16 amino acids.

The J gene is TRBJ2-1, the V gene TRBV6-4, with a weak D call TRBD2 (5 bases). V lost 0 bases and J 3 bases, leaving 9 bases between the germline ends. Germline V gives CDR1 MRHNA, CDR2 SNTAGT. The CDR3 loop spans 15 amino acids. CDR3 region: CASSDSVSGYNEQFF. DNA of the CDR3: TGTGCCAGCAGTGACTCGGTAAGCGGCTACAATGAGCAGTTCTTC.

This clone was counted a few times. The gene calls are TRBV29-1 and TRBJ2-1; 12 nucleotides align to TRBD2. From germline, CDR1 is SQVTM and CDR2 ANQGSEA. The J segment lost 1 base and the V segment lost 0 bases, leaving 7 bases of the junction unmatched. CDR3 length: 18 amino acids. CDR3 region: CSVEEPWTSGKSYNEQFF. As DNA, the CDR3 is TGCAGCGTTGAAGAACCCTGGACTAGCGGGAAATCCTACAATGAGCAGTTCTTC.

This chain joins TRBV7-9 and TRBJ2-1, with D possibly TRBD2 on 6 matching bases. CDR3 length equals 11 residues. V was clipped by 5 bases and J by 10 bases, with 9 bases between them. Germline lookup yields CDR1 SEHNR and CDR2 FQNEAQ (reference sequence). The CDR3 here is CASSPLAEQFF. In DNA, the CDR3 is TGTGCCAGCAGCCCGCTAGCGGAGCAGTTCTTC.

The V and J genes are TRBV28 and TRBJ2-7; 7 positions agree with TRBD2. CDR1 is MDHEN, CDR2 SYDVKM, per germline. After removal of 3 bases from V and 3 bases from J, the junction contained 8 bases not matched to a gene. The CDR3 contains 15 residues. This CDR3 reads CASSFGSGTVYEQYF. The CDR3 DNA follows: TGTGCCAGCAGTTTTGGGAGCGGGACTGTCTACGAGCAGTACTTC.

The V gene is TRBV28, the J gene TRBJ2-3, with 9 bases aligning to TRBD1. The V and J ends lost 8 bases and 3 bases, in that order; junction bases with no gene match: 15. CDR1 and CDR2 from the germline V gene are MDHEN and SYDVKM. The CDR3 is 17 amino acids. CDR3 protein: CASGLGYRGRKTDTQYF. CDR3 in DNA: TGTGCCAGCGGATTAGGGTACAGGGGGCGAAAGACAGATACGCAGTATTTT.

This clone was counted a few times. CDR3 sequence: CASSRWTALYNSPLHF. DNA of the CDR3: TGTGCCAGCAGTCGTTGGACAGCTCTATATAATTCACCCCTCCACTTT. This chain joins TRBV28 and TRBJ1-6; a weak D match, TRBD1 (6 bases). The CDR3 is 16 amino acids. V was pared by 5 bases and J by 4 bases, with 15 bases between. Germline CDR1 and CDR2: MDHEN and SYDVKM.

This clone occurred a few times. This rearrangement joins TRBV4-1 to TRBJ2-1; 10 bases match TRBD1. V lost 0 bases, J lost 9 bases, and 11 bases stayed unmatched. The germline V gene has CDR1 MGHRA and CDR2 YSYEKL. This CDR3 contains 17 residues. The CDR3 spells CASSQDGDRGSAVEQFF. CDR3 DNA sequence: TGCGCCAGCAGCCAAGATGGGGACAGGGGATCTGCGGTTGAGCAGTTCTTC.

The V and J genes are TRBV29-1 and TRBJ2-5, with 10 bases fitting TRBD2. TRBJ2-7 explains the end of the DNA better; the J call may be wrong. From germline, CDR1 is SQVTM and CDR2 ANQGSEA. CDR3 size: 14 residues. The CDR3 loop is CSVAGLAASYEQYF. The CDR3 DNA follows: TGCAGCGTTGCAGGACTAGCGGCGTCCTACGAGCAGTACTTC.

The CDR3 here is CASTSSRYEQYF. The CDR3 DNA reads as TGTGCCAGCACCTCTAGCCGCTACGAGCAGTACTTC. This chain connects TRBV28 to TRBJ2-5; D might be TRBD2 (5 bases). The last part of the DNA fits TRBJ2-7 better; the J call may be wrong. Per the germline V gene, CDR1 is MDHEN and CDR2 is SYDVKM. This CDR3 comprises 12 residues.

CDR3 sequence (DNA): TGTGCCAGCAGTGAAGCCGGCGGTGTGGCGTACGAGCAGTACTTC. This codes for CASSEAGGVAYEQYF. The chain employs TRBV6-1 and TRBJ2-7; D gene unclear. The CDR3 length is 15 residues. Germline V gene lookup returns CDR1 MNHNS and CDR2 SASEGT. V lost 0 bases and J 4 bases, leaving 13 bases between the germline ends.

The V and J genes are TRBV7-9 and TRBJ1-1; no firm D call. This CDR3 has 12 residues. CDR1 and CDR2 from the germline V gene are SEHNR and FQNEAQ (reference sequence). This CDR3 reads CSTRTPNTEAFF. The DNA for the CDR3 is TGTTCCACTCGTACTCCGAACACTGAAGCTTTCTTT. Complete variable domain (other parts from reference TRBV7-9 and TRBJ1-1): DTGVSQNPRHKITKRGQNVTFRCDPISEHNRLYWYRQTLGQGPEFLTYFQNEAQLEKSRLLSDRFSAERPKGSFSTLEIQRTEQGDSAMYLCSTRTPNTEAFFGQGTRLTVV.